Listed below are T cell receptor beta chains from one sample, sequenced in a study of preoperative IRX-2 immunotherapy in early breast cancer. Sequencing used immunoSEQ multiplex PCR; TCRdb keeps in-frame clones, though not all of them. Counted here are about 89,000 clones, roughly 89% occurring once; the ten biggest clones make up around 2.1%. This sample comprised tumor tissue, obtained after IRX-2 immunotherapy. The receptors come from a human donor with breast cancer. Each CDR3 is given with its conserved first and last residue. Fields, in order: J gene, D gene, V gene, clone size, CDR3 protein, CDR3 DNA. D genes are given only for firm matches. Some rows mark clone size as missing; the rest say once, few, many or name a class of expanded clone.

j_call: TRBJ2-1
d_call: .
v_call: TRBV5-1
clone_size: .
cdr3_aa: CASSFGLGGSYNEQFF
cdr3_nt: TGCGCCAGCAGCTTCGGTCTCGGCGGCTCCTACAATGAGCAGTTCTTC

j_call: TRBJ1-1
d_call: .
v_call: TRBV22-1
clone_size: once
cdr3_aa: CASSSPGKGHTEAFF
cdr3_nt: TGTGCCAGCAGTTCACCGGGAAAGGGGCACACTGAAGCTTTCTTT

j_call: TRBJ1-4
d_call: .
v_call: TRBV5-1
clone_size: .
cdr3_aa: CASSYTETNEKLFF
cdr3_nt: TGCGCCAGCAGCTATACAGAGACCAATGAAAAACTGTTTTTT

j_call: TRBJ2-1
d_call: .
v_call: TRBV5-1
clone_size: .
cdr3_aa: CASSWTGPLDNEQFF
cdr3_nt: TGCGCCAGCAGCTGGACGGGACCTTTAGACAATGAGCAGTTCTTC

j_call: TRBJ1-5
d_call: .
v_call: TRBV19
clone_size: .
cdr3_aa: CASSIVIGNQPQHF
cdr3_nt: TGTGCCAGTAGTATCGTAATCGGGAATCAGCCCCAGCATTTT

j_call: TRBJ1-3
d_call: .
v_call: TRBV29-1
clone_size: .
cdr3_aa: CSVARGGNTIYF
cdr3_nt: TGCAGCGTTGCCAGGGGTGGAAACACCATATATTTT

j_call: TRBJ1-2
d_call: .
v_call: TRBV28
clone_size: .
cdr3_aa: CASRAYPVGYTF
cdr3_nt: TGTGCCAGCAGGGCCTACCCAGTCGGCTACACCTTC

j_call: TRBJ2-2
d_call: .
v_call: TRBV1
clone_size: .
cdr3_aa: CASSQDIAGGYTGELFF
cdr3_nt: TGCGCCAGCAGCCAAGACATAGCGGGAGGTTACACCGGGGAGCTGTTTTTT

j_call: TRBJ1-6
d_call: .
v_call: TRBV18
clone_size: .
cdr3_aa: CASSPSGRVDSPLHF
cdr3_nt: TGTGCCAGCTCACCATCAGGGAGGGTAGATTCACCCCTCCACTTT

j_call: TRBJ2-2
d_call: TRBD1
v_call: TRBV6-8
clone_size: few
cdr3_aa: CASSRTGDGELFF
cdr3_nt: TGTGCCAGCAGCCGGACAGGGGACGGGGAGCTGTTTTTT

j_call: TRBJ1-6
d_call: .
v_call: TRBV30
clone_size: .
cdr3_aa: CALNRAERSPLHF
cdr3_nt: TGTGCCTTAAACAGGGCGGAGCGGTCACCCCTCCACTTT

j_call: TRBJ2-5
d_call: .
v_call: TRBV5-1
clone_size: .
cdr3_aa: CASKSGTGQETQYF
cdr3_nt: TGCGCCAGCAAGTCCGGGACGGGGCAAGAGACCCAGTACTTC

j_call: TRBJ2-7
d_call: .
v_call: TRBV14
clone_size: once
cdr3_aa: CASSQDMGGRDEQYF
cdr3_nt: TGTGCCAGCAGCCAAGATATGGGAGGAAGGGACGAGCAGTACTTC

j_call: TRBJ2-7
d_call: .
v_call: TRBV6-9
clone_size: .
cdr3_aa: CASSYAKSEGWRDEQYF
cdr3_nt: TGTGCCAGCAGTTACGCCAAATCAGAAGGGTGGAGGGACGAGCAGTACTTC

j_call: TRBJ2-1
d_call: .
v_call: TRBV10-1
clone_size: .
cdr3_aa: CASSAGVNEQFF
cdr3_nt: TGCGCCAGCAGTGCAGGGGTCAATGAGCAGTTCTTC

j_call: TRBJ2-7
d_call: TRBD2
v_call: TRBV28
clone_size: .
cdr3_aa: CASSSPDGAGVFREQYF
cdr3_nt: TGTGCCAGCAGTTCCCCCGACGGCGCGGGAGTATTCAGGGAGCAGTACTTC

j_call: TRBJ1-1
d_call: .
v_call: TRBV1
clone_size: .
cdr3_aa: CASSSDRGGTEAFF
cdr3_nt: TGCGCCAGCAGCTCCGACAGGGGCGGCACTGAAGCTTTCTTT

j_call: TRBJ1-2
d_call: .
v_call: TRBV28
clone_size: .
cdr3_aa: CASSSQGLGYTF
cdr3_nt: TGTGCCAGCAGTTCCCAGGGACTCGGCTACACCTTC

j_call: TRBJ1-6
d_call: .
v_call: TRBV5-1
clone_size: .
cdr3_aa: CASSLAILTDSPLHF
cdr3_nt: TGCGCCAGCAGCTTGGCCATATTAACCGATTCACCCCTCCACTTT

j_call: TRBJ1-5
d_call: .
v_call: TRBV7-5
clone_size: .
cdr3_aa: CASSYGRLNQPQHF
cdr3_nt: TGTGCCAGCAGTTATGGACGGTTAAATCAGCCCCAGCATTTT

j_call: TRBJ1-1
d_call: .
v_call: TRBV30
clone_size: .
cdr3_aa: CAWKESPANTEAFF
cdr3_nt: TGTGCCTGGAAGGAGAGCCCAGCGAACACTGAAGCTTTCTTT

j_call: TRBJ1-2
d_call: .
v_call: TRBV11-3
clone_size: few
cdr3_aa: CASSSRGKNYGYTF
cdr3_nt: TGTGCCAGCAGCTCCCGGGGGAAAAACTATGGCTACACCTTC